Listed below are T cell receptor beta chains from one sample, sequenced in a study of blood T cell repertoires in COVID-19. Data came from immunoSEQ multiplex PCR; TCRdb stores just in-frame clones and leaves some out. The sample gives roughly 140,000 clones, 75% to 90% of which show up once; roughly 1.6% is in the top ten. Sequencing was done on a sample of peripheral blood. These receptors were collected from a woman between 45 and 65 years old with acute or convalescent COVID-19. Both conserved end residues are part of each CDR3. D genes are given only for firm matches. Size tells how often a clone was seen (once, few, many) or the class of an expanded clone, and some rows leave it out.

j_call: TRBJ1-1; v_call: TRBV4-1; clone_size: .; d_call: .; cdr3_nt: TGCGCCAGCAGCCAAGGAGACGGACAGATGAACACTGAAGCTTTCTTT; cdr3_aa: CASSQGDGQMNTEAFF
j_call: TRBJ2-1; v_call: TRBV18; clone_size: .; d_call: .; cdr3_nt: TGTGCCAGCTCACCCCTCTACAGTCCTCGGGGACTTCGAACTTACAATGAGCAGTTCTTC; cdr3_aa: CASSPLYSPRGLRTYNEQFF
j_call: TRBJ1-5; v_call: TRBV19; clone_size: .; d_call: TRBD1; cdr3_nt: TGTGCCAGTAGTGGGAGACAGGGGAAGCTTCAGCCCCAGCATTTT; cdr3_aa: CASSGRQGKLQPQHF
j_call: TRBJ2-5; v_call: TRBV12-3/TRBV12-4; clone_size: .; d_call: .; cdr3_nt: TGTGCCAGCAGTTTCACAGAAGAGACCCAGTACTTC; cdr3_aa: CASSFTEETQYF
j_call: TRBJ1-1; v_call: TRBV7-3; clone_size: few; d_call: .; cdr3_nt: TGTGCCAGCAGCCCCGGGGGGACTTCCGAAGCTTTCTTT; cdr3_aa: CASSPGGTSEAFF
j_call: TRBJ2-7; v_call: TRBV7-8; clone_size: .; d_call: .; cdr3_nt: TGTGCCAGCAGCCCCCGGGGGTCGCCCGTTCGCGAGCAGTACTTC; cdr3_aa: CASSPRGSPVREQYF
j_call: TRBJ1-1; v_call: TRBV28; clone_size: few; d_call: .; cdr3_nt: TGTGCCAGCACCACCGTAGGCAGGGGGAACACTGAAGCTTTCTTT; cdr3_aa: CASTTVGRGNTEAFF
j_call: TRBJ1-1; v_call: TRBV19; clone_size: .; d_call: .; cdr3_nt: TGTGCCAGTAGCCTCACAGCGAACACTGAAGCTTTCTTT; cdr3_aa: CASSLTANTEAFF
j_call: TRBJ1-1; v_call: TRBV29-1; clone_size: .; d_call: .; cdr3_nt: TGCAGCGGCGTGGTAAGGACACCGAACACTGAAGCTTTCTTT; cdr3_aa: CSGVVRTPNTEAFF
j_call: TRBJ1-2; v_call: TRBV4-1; clone_size: .; d_call: TRBD1; cdr3_nt: TGCGCCAGCAGCCAAGAGGAGGGGGCGAGGTATGGCTACACCTTC; cdr3_aa: CASSQEEGARYGYTF
j_call: TRBJ2-6; v_call: TRBV7-9; clone_size: .; d_call: .; cdr3_nt: TGTGCCAGCAGTCCCTATGGGGCCAACGTCCTGACTTTC; cdr3_aa: CASSPYGANVLTF
j_call: TRBJ2-3; v_call: TRBV9; clone_size: .; d_call: .; cdr3_nt: TGTGCCAGCAGCGTAGGAGGGTATGCAGATACGCAGTATTTT; cdr3_aa: CASSVGGYADTQYF
j_call: TRBJ2-7; v_call: TRBV7-2; clone_size: .; d_call: .; cdr3_nt: TGTGCCAGCAGCGGGGGCAGCTCCTACGAGCAGTACTTC; cdr3_aa: CASSGGSSYEQYF
j_call: TRBJ2-1; v_call: TRBV7-3; clone_size: .; d_call: .; cdr3_nt: TGTGCCAGCAGCCACCCCGGGACTGCCAATGAGCAGTTCTTC; cdr3_aa: CASSHPGTANEQFF
j_call: TRBJ2-5; v_call: TRBV9; clone_size: .; d_call: .; cdr3_nt: TGTGCCAGCAGCGTAGAGATAGAGTACCAAGAGACCCAGTACTTC; cdr3_aa: CASSVEIEYQETQYF
j_call: TRBJ1-3; v_call: TRBV25-1; clone_size: .; d_call: .; cdr3_nt: TGTGCCAGCAGTGAATCCTGGCACACCATATATTTT; cdr3_aa: CASSESWHTIYF
j_call: TRBJ2-1; v_call: TRBV11-3; clone_size: .; d_call: TRBD2; cdr3_nt: TGTGCCAGCAGCTTATATCGGGAGGGGCCCGGGGTAGATGAGCAGTTCTTC; cdr3_aa: CASSLYREGPGVDEQFF
j_call: TRBJ2-7; v_call: TRBV27; clone_size: .; d_call: TRBD1; cdr3_nt: TGTGCCAGCAACCGCTTGACAGGGGAAGAGCAGTACTTC; cdr3_aa: CASNRLTGEEQYF
j_call: TRBJ1-2; v_call: TRBV9; clone_size: .; d_call: .; cdr3_nt: TGTGCCAGCAGCGAGTCCGGAGACTATGGCTACACCTTC; cdr3_aa: CASSESGDYGYTF
j_call: TRBJ1-6; v_call: TRBV28; clone_size: few; d_call: TRBD1; cdr3_nt: TGTGCCAGCGGCCCCGGGACAGTCATCTCACCCCTCCACTTT; cdr3_aa: CASGPGTVISPLHF